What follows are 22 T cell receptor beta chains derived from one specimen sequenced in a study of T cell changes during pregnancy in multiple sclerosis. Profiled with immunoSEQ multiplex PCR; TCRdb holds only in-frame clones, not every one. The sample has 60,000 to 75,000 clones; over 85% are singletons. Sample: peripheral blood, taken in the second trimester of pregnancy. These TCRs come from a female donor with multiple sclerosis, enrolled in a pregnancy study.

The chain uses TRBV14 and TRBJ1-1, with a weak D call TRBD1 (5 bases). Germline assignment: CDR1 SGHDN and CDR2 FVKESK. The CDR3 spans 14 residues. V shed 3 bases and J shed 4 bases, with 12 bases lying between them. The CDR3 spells CASSQETRVTEAFF. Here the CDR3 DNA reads TGTGCCAGCAGCCAGGAGACCAGGGTCACTGAAGCTTTCTTT.

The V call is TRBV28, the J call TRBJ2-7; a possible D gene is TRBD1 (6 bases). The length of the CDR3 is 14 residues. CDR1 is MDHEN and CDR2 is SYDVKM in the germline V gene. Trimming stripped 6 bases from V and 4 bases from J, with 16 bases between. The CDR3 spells CASRRTQGAYEQYF. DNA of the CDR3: TGTGCCAGCAGGCGGACACAGGGCGCTTACGAGCAGTACTTC. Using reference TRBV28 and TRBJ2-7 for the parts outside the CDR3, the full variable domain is DVKVTQSSRYLVKRTGEKVFLECVQDMDHENMFWYRQDPGLGLRLIYFSYDVKMKEKGDIPEGYSVSREKKERFSLILESASTNQTSMYLCASRRTQGAYEQYFGPGTRLTVT.

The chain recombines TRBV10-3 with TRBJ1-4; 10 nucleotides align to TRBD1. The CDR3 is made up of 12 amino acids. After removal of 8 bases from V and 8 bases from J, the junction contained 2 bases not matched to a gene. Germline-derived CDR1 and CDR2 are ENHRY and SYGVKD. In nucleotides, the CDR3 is TGTGCCATCGGACAGGGGGACGAAAAACTGTTTTTT. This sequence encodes CAIGQGDEKLFF.

The CDR3 protein is CASGRGTGTEAFF. CDR3 sequence (DNA): TGCGCCAGCGGAAGGGGGACGGGAACTGAAGCTTTCTTT. The chain employs TRBV5-1 and TRBJ1-1; perhaps TRBD1 as D (6 bases). This CDR3 is built from 13 residues. Deletions cut 7 bases from V and 5 bases from J, with 15 bases between. Per the germline V gene, CDR1 is SGHRS and CDR2 is YFSETQ.

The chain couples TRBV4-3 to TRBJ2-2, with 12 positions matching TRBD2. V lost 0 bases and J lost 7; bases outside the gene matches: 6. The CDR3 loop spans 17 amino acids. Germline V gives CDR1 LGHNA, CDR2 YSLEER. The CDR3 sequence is CASSQDSSGGAVGELFF. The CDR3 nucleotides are TGCGCCAGCAGCCAAGATTCTAGCGGGGGGGCGGTCGGGGAGCTGTTTTTT.

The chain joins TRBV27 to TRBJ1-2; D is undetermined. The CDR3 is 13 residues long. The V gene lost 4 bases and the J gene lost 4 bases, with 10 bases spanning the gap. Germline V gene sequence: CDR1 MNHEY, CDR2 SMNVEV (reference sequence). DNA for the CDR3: TGTGCCAGCAGTTCACGGGGTAGCTATGGCTACACCTTC. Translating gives CASSSRGSYGYTF.

Here the CDR3 DNA reads TGTGCCAGCAGCACGGGACAGGGGGCCCTTTTCTACAATGAGCAGTTCTTC. This sequence encodes CASSTGQGALFYNEQFF. The chain employs TRBV9 and TRBJ2-1; 12 bases are shared with TRBD1. Trimming cost V 4 bases and J 3 bases; bases outside gene matches: 8. This CDR3 is 17 amino acids long. In germline, CDR1 is SGDLS, CDR2 YYNGEE.

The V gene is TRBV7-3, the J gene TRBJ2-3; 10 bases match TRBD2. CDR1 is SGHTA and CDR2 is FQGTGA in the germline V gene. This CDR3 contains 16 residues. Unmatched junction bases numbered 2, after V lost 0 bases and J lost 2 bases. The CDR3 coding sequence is TGTGCCAGCAGCTTAACTAGCGGGGGGATCACAGATACGCAGTATTTT. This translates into CASSLTSGGITDTQYF.

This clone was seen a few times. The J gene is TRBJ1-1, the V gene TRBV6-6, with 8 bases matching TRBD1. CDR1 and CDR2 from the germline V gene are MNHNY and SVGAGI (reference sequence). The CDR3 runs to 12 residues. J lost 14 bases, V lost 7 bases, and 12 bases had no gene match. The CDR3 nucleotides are TGTGCCAGCACTGCAGGGGGCGCTTTAGGCTTCTTT. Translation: CASTAGGALGFF.

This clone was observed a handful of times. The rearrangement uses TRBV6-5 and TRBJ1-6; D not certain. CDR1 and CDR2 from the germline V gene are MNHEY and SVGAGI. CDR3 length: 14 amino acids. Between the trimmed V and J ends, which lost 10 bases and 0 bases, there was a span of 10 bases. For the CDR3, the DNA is TGTGCCACGAGATCTCTCTCCTATAATTCACCCCTCCACTTT. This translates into CATRSLSYNSPLHF.

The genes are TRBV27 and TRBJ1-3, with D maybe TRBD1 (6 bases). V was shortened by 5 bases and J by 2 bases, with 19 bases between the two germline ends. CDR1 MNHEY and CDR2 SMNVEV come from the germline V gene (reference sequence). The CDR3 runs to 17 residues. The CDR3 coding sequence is TGTGCCAGCAGTCCTCTTTCGAGGGGGACCGCTGGAAACACCATATATTTT. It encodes CASSPLSRGTAGNTIYF.

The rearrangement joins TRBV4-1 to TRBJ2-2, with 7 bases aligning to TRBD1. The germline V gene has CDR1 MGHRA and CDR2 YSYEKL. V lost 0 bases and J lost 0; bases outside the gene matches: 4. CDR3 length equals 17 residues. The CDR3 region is CASSQDGQGANTGELFF. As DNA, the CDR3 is TGCGCCAGCAGCCAAGACGGCCAGGGGGCGAACACCGGGGAGCTGTTTTTT.

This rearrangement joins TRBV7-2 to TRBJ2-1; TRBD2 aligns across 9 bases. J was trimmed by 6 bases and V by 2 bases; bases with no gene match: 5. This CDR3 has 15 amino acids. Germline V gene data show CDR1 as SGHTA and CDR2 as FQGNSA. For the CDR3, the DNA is TGTGCCAGCAGCTTATCGGCGGGGGGGCGCAATGAGCAGTTCTTC. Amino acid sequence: CASSLSAGGRNEQFF.

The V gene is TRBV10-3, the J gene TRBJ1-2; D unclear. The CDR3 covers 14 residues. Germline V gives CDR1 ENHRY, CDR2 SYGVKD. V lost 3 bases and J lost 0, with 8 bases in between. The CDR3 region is CAISDAQTNYGYTF. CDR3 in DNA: TGTGCCATCAGTGATGCTCAGACTAACTATGGCTACACCTTC.

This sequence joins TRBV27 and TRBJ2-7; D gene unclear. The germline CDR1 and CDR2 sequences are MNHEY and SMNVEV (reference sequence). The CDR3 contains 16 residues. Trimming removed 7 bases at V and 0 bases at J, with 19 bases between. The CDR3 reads CASTRSRPRCSYEQYF. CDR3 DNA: TGTGCCAGCACCCGGTCGAGGCCCCGCTGCTCCTACGAGCAGTACTTC.

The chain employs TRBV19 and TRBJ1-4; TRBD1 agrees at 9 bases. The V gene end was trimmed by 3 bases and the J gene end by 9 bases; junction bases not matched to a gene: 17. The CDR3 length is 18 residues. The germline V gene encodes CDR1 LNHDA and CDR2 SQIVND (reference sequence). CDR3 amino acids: CASSIFRPGTGLGQKLFF. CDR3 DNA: TGTGCCAGTAGTATCTTTCGTCCCGGGACAGGGTTAGGACAAAAACTGTTTTTT.

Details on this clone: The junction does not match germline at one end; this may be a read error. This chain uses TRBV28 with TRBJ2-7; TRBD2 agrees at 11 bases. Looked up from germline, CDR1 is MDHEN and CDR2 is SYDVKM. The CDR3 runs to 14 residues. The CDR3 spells CASSSFGVAGGPMF. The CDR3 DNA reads TGTGCCAGCAGTTCCTTCGGGGTAGCGGGAGGGCCGATGTTT. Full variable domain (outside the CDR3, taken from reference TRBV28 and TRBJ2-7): DVKVTQSSRYLVKRTGEKVFLECVQDMDHENMFWYRQDPGLGLRLIYFSYDVKMKEKGDIPEGYSVSREKKERFSLILESASTNQTSMYLCASSSFGVAGGPMFGPGTRLTVT.

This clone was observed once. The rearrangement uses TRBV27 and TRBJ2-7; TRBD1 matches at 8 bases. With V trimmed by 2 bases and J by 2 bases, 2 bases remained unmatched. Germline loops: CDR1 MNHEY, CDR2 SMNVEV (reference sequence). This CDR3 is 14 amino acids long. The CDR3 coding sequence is TGTGCCAGCAGTTTACAGGGACAGGCCTACGAGCAGTACTTC. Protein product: CASSLQGQAYEQYF.

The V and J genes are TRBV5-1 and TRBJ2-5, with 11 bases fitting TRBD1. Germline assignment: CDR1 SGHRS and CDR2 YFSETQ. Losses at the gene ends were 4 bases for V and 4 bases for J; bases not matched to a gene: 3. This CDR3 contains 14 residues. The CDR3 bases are TGCGCCAGCAGCGGACAGGGGGCTAGAGAGACCCAGTACTTC. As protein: CASSGQGARETQYF.

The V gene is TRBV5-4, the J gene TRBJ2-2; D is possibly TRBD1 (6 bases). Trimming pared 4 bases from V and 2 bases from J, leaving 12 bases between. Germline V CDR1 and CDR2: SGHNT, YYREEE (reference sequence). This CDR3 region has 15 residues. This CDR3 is CASSATGVNTGELFF. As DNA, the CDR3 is TGTGCCAGCAGCGCGACAGGTGTCAACACCGGGGAGCTGTTTTTT.

The CDR3 DNA sequence: TGTGCCAGCAGTTCCCACAGGGATGGAAACACCATATATTTT. This sequence encodes CASSSHRDGNTIYF. The chain couples TRBV27 to TRBJ1-3; TRBD1 is a possible D gene (6 bases). This CDR3 has 14 amino acids. V was clipped by 4 bases and J by 3 bases, with 10 bases between them. Germline-derived CDR1 and CDR2 are MNHEY and SMNVEV (reference sequence).

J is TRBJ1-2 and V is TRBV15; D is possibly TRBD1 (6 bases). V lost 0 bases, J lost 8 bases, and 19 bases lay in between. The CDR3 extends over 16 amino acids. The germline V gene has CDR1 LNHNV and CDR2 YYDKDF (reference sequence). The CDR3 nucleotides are TGTGCCACCAGCAGAGATAGAAGACCAGGGGTAGAGGGCTACACCTTC. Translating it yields CATSRDRRPGVEGYTF.